This TCR beta chain derives from a study of shared clonotypes between healthy human individuals (dated by TCRdb to about 2020). General notes on the study: Three men and a couple of women, aged 18 to 49 years, made up the cohort. Per donor, three plates each were used for CD4 naive and CD4 memory, two for CD8 naive, and one for CD8 memory. Each donor's leukapheresis produced roughly between roughly 0.85 and 10 billion PBMCs. To increase sequencing depth and limit assay-specific biases, different laboratories used diverse techniques to prepare libraries and sequence TCR repertoires. To estimate repertoire size and how much clonotype sharing occurs between individuals, the study deeply sequenced the blood TCR repertoires of roughly 5 healthy adults.

The CDR3 has 16 amino acids, counting the end cysteine and phenylalanine. The entry retains the CDR3 DNA only, 48 bases that are in frame from base 1. Compared with germline, V lacks 4 bases and J lacks 10 bases; bases without a gene match: 15. Per the germline V gene, SGHAT is the CDR1 and FQNNGV is the CDR2. Healthy HIV-negative adults with no recently reported acute infections or vaccinations were included as donors. All donors were Caucasian adults living in Nashville, Tennessee, USA. CD4+ T cells were enriched through magnetic negative selection, after which naive cells were positively selected on CD45RA and the remaining negative fraction served as the memory subset. After blood collection by leukapheresis, PBMCs were isolated using Ficoll-Histopaque density gradient centrifugation and then cryopreserved in the vapor phase of liquid nitrogen. Purity and quantity of every magnetically sorted T cell population were checked by analytical flow cytometry. Each sorted fraction had its genomic DNA isolated and then quantified by UV absorbance on a Nanodrop 2000c.

Here is what the overall study found, with its caveats: Based on pairwise subsampling, the degree of clonotype sharing among donors was expected to be affected by sequencing depth. Compared with non-shared clonotypes, the clonotypes found in all four sorted-subset donors had higher generation probabilities. Naive subsets generally had larger estimated clonotype richness than memory subsets did. Across four donors, around 5.4% of naive CD4, more than 3% of naive CD8, under 2.5% of memory CD4, and roughly 0.41% of memory CD8 clonotypes were shared. Rarefaction of sorted-subset datasets indicated incomplete sequencing despite the large sequencing depth. The small number of donors limited the genetic and exposure-history diversity represented. Sampling was restricted to blood, and TCR repertoires in tissues likely differ from the TCR repertoires found in blood.

Remarks on this clone: Its antigen is still unknown. The record has no base qualities; no much larger clone is one base away.

TCR CDR3 regions were amplified from genomic DNA by multiplex PCR using the deep immunoSEQ assay. For each cell subset, the extracted genomic DNA was distributed evenly across all wells of several immunoSEQ 96-well plates, and each plate served as one replicate. For sorted subsets, approximately 0.2 ug of genomic DNA, equivalent to roughly 33,000 T cell genomes, went into each replicate PCR. The purified libraries were quantified using a Qubit 3.0 fluorometer, sized with a Bioanalyzer 2100, and then quantified again using the KAPA Library Quantification kit. Every immunoSEQ 96-well plate was sequenced on a separate single-read 150-cycle Illumina NextSeq 550 flow cell. Per the original workflow: Because only junctional sequences without quality scores were contained in the immunoSEQ output, filtering matching that applied to full-length reads could not be performed. Sequences were annotated with PyIR, a Python wrapper for IgBLAST v1.9, and V/J genes and CDR3 were assigned using IMGT germline references. Reads were filtered out if the reads had weak V/J assignments (E-value above 1e-6), no CDR3, stop codons, out-of-frame junctions, or ambiguous translated residues. V3J clonotypes were defined as sequences sharing the same inferred V gene, J gene, and CDR3 amino acid sequence. The percentage overlap between two repertoires was calculated by dividing the number of shared unique clonotypes by the size of the smaller repertoire. Repertoire richness was assessed with RTK rarefaction, the Chao1 estimator, and Recon v2.1 estimates of unobserved clonotypes. OLGA was used to compute generation probabilities for all TCRbeta clonotypes that the gDNA method yielded from a handful of donors. In TCRdb, the immuneACCESS table is reduced to in-frame sequences with V and J assigned. These tables do not hold every clone; where another copy was compared, an unresolved V gene accounts for under half, and the others remain unexplained. That table gives V, J and clone size, and the DNA gave D and trimming. Present in this sample are about 2.4 million clones, roughly 93% of which were seen just once. The top ten clones comprise 0.36% of the sample.

The sample comprised naive CD4+ T cells from PBMCs. The cell subset or site label corresponds to: CD45RA+ positively selected. The chain couples TRBV11-2 to TRBJ2-1; 8 central bases correspond to TRBD2. The TCR sequence derives from a man younger than 35 in good health. Some clones in this sample may be carry-over from other donors' samples. This receptor has the CDR3 CASSSPWREAPPEQFF. The DNA reads as follows: TGTGCCAGCAGCTCCCCTTGGCGGGAGGCCCCTCCGGAGCAGTTCTTC.